This TCR beta chain was recorded in a study of cytomegalovirus exposure and HLA in healthy donors. Study-wide results and limits: When analyzed later, the rates of TCR association showed variation by HLA locus, with DRB1 the most and HLA-C the fewest. Reportedly, diagnosis of cytomegalovirus status by the classifier showed high specificity and sensitivity.

As to this clone: What it binds is not known.

This CDR3 has 14 residues. Trimming cost V 2 bases and J 4 bases; bases outside gene matches: 5. Looked up from germline, CDR1 is SGHTA and CDR2 is FQGTGA. Amplification used 60 Vbeta primers and 13 Jbeta primers. Repertoires were generated with immunoSEQ multiplex PCR, while TCRdb's copy carries only in-frame clones and drops some. The table lists about 85,000 clones, approximately 80% of them singletons, with 20% to 30% in the top ten. This sequence originates from a woman in her forties or fifties in good health and CMV-seropositive. This chain joins TRBV7-3 and TRBJ2-7, with 7 bases matching TRBD2. Sequenced sample: PBMCs. In DNA form, the CDR3 reads TGTGCCAGCAGCTTAGATTCGGGGGGATACGAGCAGTACTTC. As protein: CASSLDSGGYEQYF.